The clone carrying this T cell receptor (beta chain) occurred once. Authors' processing steps: Researchers report that nucleated cell counts were estimated from reference gene primer amplification. The protocol was immunoSEQ multiplex PCR, while the TCRdb copy is restricted to in-frame clones and leaves out a portion. The D gene and trimming were derived from the DNA, and the V and J assignments and clone size from that table. The sample lists approximately 210,000 clones, about nine tenths occurring once. This sample is part of a study of blood T cell repertoires in COVID-19. Across the whole study: The United States, Italy and Spain supplied acute and convalescent COVID-19 samples. Sample material is recorded as cDNA or gDNA derived from T cells, B-cell-depleted T cells, or PBMCs.

V was shortened by 3 bases and J by 1 base, with 6 bases between the two germline ends. CDR3 length: 13 amino acids. Looked up from germline, CDR1 is PRHDT and CDR2 is FYEKMQ (reference sequence). The gene calls are TRBV13 and TRBJ1-1; no definite D call. The receptor comes from a woman aged 40 to 50 with acute or convalescent COVID-19. The sample comprised peripheral blood. In DNA, the CDR3 is TGTGCCAGCAGCTTCCCAGGGAACACTGAAGCTTTCTTT. This sequence encodes CASSFPGNTEAFF.